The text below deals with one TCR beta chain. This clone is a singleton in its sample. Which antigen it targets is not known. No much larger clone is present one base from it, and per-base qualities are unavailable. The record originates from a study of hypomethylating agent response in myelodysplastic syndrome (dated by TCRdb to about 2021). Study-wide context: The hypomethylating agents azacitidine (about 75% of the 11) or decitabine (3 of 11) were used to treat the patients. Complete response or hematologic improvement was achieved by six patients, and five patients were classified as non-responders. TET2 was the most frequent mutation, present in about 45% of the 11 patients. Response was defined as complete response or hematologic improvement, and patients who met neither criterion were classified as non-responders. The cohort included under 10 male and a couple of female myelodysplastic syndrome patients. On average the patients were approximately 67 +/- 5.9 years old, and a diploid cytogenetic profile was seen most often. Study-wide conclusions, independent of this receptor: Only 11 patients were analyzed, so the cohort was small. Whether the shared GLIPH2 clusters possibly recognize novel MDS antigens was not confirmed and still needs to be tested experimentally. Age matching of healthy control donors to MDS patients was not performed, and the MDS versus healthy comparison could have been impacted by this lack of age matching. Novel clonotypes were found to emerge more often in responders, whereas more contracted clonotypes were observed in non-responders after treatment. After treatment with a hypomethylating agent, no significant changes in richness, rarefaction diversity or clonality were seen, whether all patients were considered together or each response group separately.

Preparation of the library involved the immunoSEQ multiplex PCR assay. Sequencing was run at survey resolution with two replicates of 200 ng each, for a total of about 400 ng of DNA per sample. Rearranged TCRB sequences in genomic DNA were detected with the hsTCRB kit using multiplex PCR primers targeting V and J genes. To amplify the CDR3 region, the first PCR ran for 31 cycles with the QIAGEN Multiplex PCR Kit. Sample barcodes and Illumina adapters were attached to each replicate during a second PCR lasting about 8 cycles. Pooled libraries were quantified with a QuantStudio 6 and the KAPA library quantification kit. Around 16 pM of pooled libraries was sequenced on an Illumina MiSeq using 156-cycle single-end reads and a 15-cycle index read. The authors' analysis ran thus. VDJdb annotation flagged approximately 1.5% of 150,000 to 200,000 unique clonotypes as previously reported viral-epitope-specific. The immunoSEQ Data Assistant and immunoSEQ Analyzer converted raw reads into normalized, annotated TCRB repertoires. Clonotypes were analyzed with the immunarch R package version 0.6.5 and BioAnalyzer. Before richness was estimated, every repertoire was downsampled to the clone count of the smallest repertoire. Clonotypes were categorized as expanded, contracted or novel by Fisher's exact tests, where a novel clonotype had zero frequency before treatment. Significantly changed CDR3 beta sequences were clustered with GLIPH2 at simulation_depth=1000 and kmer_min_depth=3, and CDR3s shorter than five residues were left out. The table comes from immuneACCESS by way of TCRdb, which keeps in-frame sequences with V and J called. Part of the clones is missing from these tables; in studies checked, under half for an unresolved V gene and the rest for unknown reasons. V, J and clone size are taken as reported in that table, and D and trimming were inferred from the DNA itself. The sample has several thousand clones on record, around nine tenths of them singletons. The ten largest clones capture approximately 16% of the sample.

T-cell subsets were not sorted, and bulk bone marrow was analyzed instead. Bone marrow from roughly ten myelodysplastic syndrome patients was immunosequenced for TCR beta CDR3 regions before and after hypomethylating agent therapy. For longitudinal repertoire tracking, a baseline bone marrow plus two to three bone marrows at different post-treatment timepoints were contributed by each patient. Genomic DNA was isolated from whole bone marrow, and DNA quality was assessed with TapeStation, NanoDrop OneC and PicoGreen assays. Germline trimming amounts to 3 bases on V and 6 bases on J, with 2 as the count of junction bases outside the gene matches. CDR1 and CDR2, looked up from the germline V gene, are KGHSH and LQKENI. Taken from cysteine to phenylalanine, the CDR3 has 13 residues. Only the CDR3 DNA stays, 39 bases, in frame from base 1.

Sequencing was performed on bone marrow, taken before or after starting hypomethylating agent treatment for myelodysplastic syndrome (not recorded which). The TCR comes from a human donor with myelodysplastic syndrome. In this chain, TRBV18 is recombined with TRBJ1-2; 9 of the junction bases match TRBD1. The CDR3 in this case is CASSPGTGNGYTF. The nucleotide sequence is TGTGCCAGCTCACCCGGGACAGGGAATGGCTACACCTTC.